The 23 T cell receptor beta chains reported below all come from one sample, sequenced in a study of cytomegalovirus exposure and HLA in healthy donors. PCR involved 60 Vbeta and 13 Jbeta primers. Measured with immunoSEQ multiplex PCR; TCRdb has only the in-frame clones, and not every one. Among roughly 120,000 clones listed, approximately 69% were seen once. Specimen: PBMCs. These receptors all come from a woman aged 35 to 49 in good health and CMV-seropositive.

The gene calls are TRBV19 and TRBJ2-1, with 11 nucleotides matching TRBD2. This CDR3 is built from 14 residues. The trim removed 6 bases at V and 8 bases at J, leaving 6 bases unmatched. Germline CDR1 and CDR2: LNHDA and SQIVND (reference sequence). In DNA, the CDR3 is TGTGCCAGTAGCCCTACTAGCGGGAGAGATGAGCAGTTCTTC. It is translated as CASSPTSGRDEQFF. Combining the CDR3 with reference TRBV19 and TRBJ2-1 gives the whole variable domain DGGITQSPKYLFRKEGQNVTLSCEQNLNHDAMYWYRQDPGQGLRLIYYSQIVNDFQKGDIAEGYSVSREKKESFPLTVTSAQKNPTAFYLCASSPTSGRDEQFFGPGTRLTVL.

As to this clone: At one of its ends the junction is not consistent with the germline gene, which may arise from a read error. V gene TRBV7-7 combines with J gene TRBJ2-5; D may be TRBD1 (6 bases). This CDR3 has 14 amino acids. In germline, CDR1 is SSHAT, CDR2 FNYEAQ (reference sequence). The CDR3 is CASSLTTGQETQYF. In DNA form, the CDR3 reads TGTGCTAGCAGCTTAACGACAGGCCAAGAGACCCAGTACTTC.

The CDR3 loop is CASSQVTGGAYEQYF. The CDR3 region has the DNA TGCGCCAGCAGCCAAGTTACAGGGGGGGCCTACGAGCAGTACTTC. The V call is TRBV4-3, the J call TRBJ2-7; perhaps TRBD1 as D (8 bases). This CDR3 has 15 amino acids. Between the trimmed V and J ends, which lost 1 base and 2 bases, there was a span of 12 bases. Germline CDR1 is LGHNA and CDR2 is YSLEER.

This clone has a handful of counts. The chain couples TRBV4-1 to TRBJ2-2, with 10 nucleotides matching TRBD2. CDR3 length: 15 amino acids. Germline CDR1 MGHRA, CDR2 YSYEKL. V gave up 4 bases and J gave up 7 bases; unmatched junction bases: 6. For the CDR3, the DNA is TGCGCCAGCAGCCTCAGCGGGGGGGTTGTCGGGGAGCTGTTTTTT. As protein: CASSLSGGVVGELFF.

The V call is TRBV12-5, the J call TRBJ1-1; 7 nucleotides agree with TRBD1. The CDR3 sequence is 15 residues long. The J segment lost 5 bases and the V segment lost 7 bases, leaving 13 bases of the junction unmatched. CDR1 is LGHNT and CDR2 is FRNRAP in the germline V gene. The CDR3 loop is CASASRRGLGTEAFF. The CDR3 nucleotides are TGTGCTAGTGCCTCGCGAAGGGGGCTGGGGACTGAAGCTTTCTTT.

V gene TRBV5-1 combines with J gene TRBJ2-3, with 12 bases matching TRBD2. J gave up 4 bases and V 0 bases, and 6 bases lay outside the gene matches. Germline CDR1 SGHRS, CDR2 YFSETQ. This CDR3 contains 17 residues. CDR3 loop: CASSLGLAGGRSDTQYF. The CDR3, as DNA: TGCGCCAGCAGCTTGGGGCTAGCGGGGGGGCGTTCAGATACGCAGTATTTT.

The chain employs TRBV5-1 and TRBJ2-3, with D maybe TRBD2 (6 bases). In germline, CDR1 is SGHRS, CDR2 YFSETQ. This CDR3 is built from 16 residues. Trimming removed 4 bases at V and 1 base at J, with 16 bases between. This CDR3 is CASSPEGSARTDTQYF. DNA of the CDR3: TGCGCCAGCAGCCCGGAGGGCTCGGCACGCACAGATACGCAGTATTTT. The variable domain in full, completed from reference TRBV5-1 and TRBJ2-3, reads KAGVTQTPRYLIKTRGQQVTLSCSPISGHRSVSWYQQTPGQGLQFLFEYFSETQRNKGNFPGRFSGRQFSNSRSEMNVSTLELGDSALYLCASSPEGSARTDTQYFGPGTRLTVL.

V gene TRBV21-1 combines with J gene TRBJ2-1; the table's D call of TRBD1 was not tested on the DNA. TRBV21-1 is a pseudogene segment. This CDR3 spans 19 amino acids. The CDR3 coding sequence is TGTGCCAGCAGCAAAGTTCAAACAAAGGGACAGCCCATAAGGAATGAGCAGTTCTTC. It specifies CASSKVQTKGQPIRNEQFF.

The J gene is TRBJ1-3, the V gene TRBV19; D not resolved. This CDR3 has 15 residues. V lost 4 bases and J lost 1, with 11 bases in between. Germline lookup yields CDR1 LNHDA and CDR2 SQIVND (reference sequence). DNA for the CDR3: TGTGCCAGTAGTAAAACCTCGGGTTCTGGAAACACCATATATTTT. Amino acid sequence: CASSKTSGSGNTIYF.

This clone is a singleton in its sample. This chain connects TRBV7-2 to TRBJ1-1, with 7 bases fitting TRBD1. The CDR3 spans 15 residues. The V gene's germline CDR1 is SGHTA and CDR2 FQGNSA. With 1 base clipped from V and 1 base from J, the junction kept 3 bases outside the gene matches. In DNA, the CDR3 is TGTGCCAGCAGCTTAGAAGGGACAGCGAACACTGAAGCTTTCTTT. Residues: CASSLEGTANTEAFF.

The chain has TRBV9 and TRBJ1-2; TRBD1 agrees at 8 bases. Germline loops: CDR1 SGDLS, CDR2 YYNGEE. Trimming cost V 4 bases and J 6 bases; bases outside gene matches: 8. CDR3 length: 14 residues. The CDR3 region is CASSLNRGYDGYTF. The CDR3 coding sequence is TGTGCCAGCAGCTTAAACAGGGGGTATGATGGCTACACCTTC. Combining the CDR3 with reference TRBV9 and TRBJ1-2 gives the whole variable domain DSGVTQTPKHLITATGQRVTLRCSPRSGDLSVYWYQQSLDQGLQFLIQYYNGEERAKGNILERFSAQQFPDLHSELNLSSLELGDSALYFCASSLNRGYDGYTFGSGTRLTVV.

The rearrangement links TRBV7-9 to TRBJ1-1, with D possibly being TRBD1 (5 bases). The V gene lost 5 bases and the J gene lost 5 bases, with 21 bases spanning the gap. Germline CDR1 and CDR2: SEHNR and FQNEAQ (reference sequence). The CDR3 extends over 16 amino acids. CDR3 region: CASSHHGQGGKTEAFF. As DNA, the CDR3 is TGTGCCAGCAGCCACCATGGGCAGGGAGGGAAGACTGAAGCTTTCTTT.

Concerning this clone: At the DNA level, this CDR3 is encoded by other sequences in the same sample as well. This chain links TRBV7-2 with TRBJ1-2, with D perhaps matching TRBD1 (6 bases). The CDR3 loop spans 12 amino acids. Trimming cost V 5 bases and J 4 bases, with 8 bases left between them. Germline V gives CDR1 SGHTA, CDR2 FQGNSA. The DNA of the CDR3 is TGTGCCAGCAGCCCGGACAGCTATGGCTACACCTTC. Amino acid sequence: CASSPDSYGYTF.

The V call is TRBV30, the J call TRBJ2-7; 10 nucleotides agree with TRBD2. Germline CDR1 is GTSNPN and CDR2 is SVGIG (reference sequence). The CDR3 runs to 13 residues. V lost 4 bases to trimming and J lost 2 bases; unmatched junction nucleotides: 2. Here the CDR3 reads CAWTSGGPYEQYF. CDR3 nucleotides: TGTGCCTGGACTAGCGGGGGTCCCTACGAGCAGTACTTC. Full variable domain (missing parts from reference TRBV30 and TRBJ2-7): SQTIHQWPATLVQPVGSPLSLECTVEGTSNPNLYWYRQAAGRGLQLLFYSVGIGQISSEVPQNLSASRPQDRQFILSSKKLLLSDSGFYLCAWTSGGPYEQYFGPGTRLTVT.

The rearrangement links TRBV9 to TRBJ2-2, with D hard to call. This CDR3 is built from 16 residues. Per germline, CDR1 SGDLS and CDR2 YYNGEE. V lost 0 bases and J 5 bases, leaving 14 bases between the germline ends. The CDR3 loop reads CASSVEPTEMTGELFF. The CDR3 coding sequence is TGTGCCAGCAGCGTAGAACCCACGGAGATGACCGGGGAGCTGTTTTTT.

The chain employs TRBV9 and TRBJ1-2, with 9 bases matching TRBD1. The CDR3 extends over 15 amino acids. V lost 0 bases, J lost 7 bases, and 7 bases stayed unmatched. Looked up from germline, CDR1 is SGDLS and CDR2 is YYNGEE. CDR3 coding DNA: TGTGCCAGCAGCGTAGAAGGACAGGGGAGTCGTGGCTACACCTTC. It yields the protein CASSVEGQGSRGYTF.

This clone was detected only a few times. This chain uses TRBV5-1 with TRBJ1-1; the D gene is possibly TRBD1 (6 bases). CDR1 and CDR2 (germline): SGHRS, YFSETQ. V lost 4 bases and J 0 bases, leaving 16 bases between the germline ends. The CDR3 runs to 16 residues. DNA for the CDR3: TGCGCCAGCAGCGTTTTACCGGGACACCTGAACACTGAAGCTTTCTTT. This translates into CASSVLPGHLNTEAFF.

In nucleotides, the CDR3 is TGTGCCTGGAGTGTCGGAGGGAGCGGCCAAGAGACCCAGTACTTC. This translates into CAWSVGGSGQETQYF. This chain links TRBV30 with TRBJ2-5, with D possibly matching TRBD2 (6 bases). This CDR3 has 15 amino acids. Germline CDR1 is GTSNPN and CDR2 is SVGIG (reference sequence). V lost 0 bases and J lost 1, with 12 bases in between.

In its sample, this clone was seen a few times. The chain links TRBV6-5 to TRBJ2-1; TRBD2 matches 8 bases. Germline CDR1 is MNHEY and CDR2 is SVGAGI. CDR3 length: 14 amino acids. The J segment lost 10 bases and the V segment lost 6 bases, leaving 11 bases of the junction unmatched. The CDR3 nucleotides are TGTGCCAGCAGAAACGGGAGGGCCATCGACGAGCAGTTCTTC. It is translated as CASRNGRAIDEQFF.

The DNA for the CDR3 is TGCGCCAGCAGCCCAGGACCGGGACTAGCGGGGGTAGTAGGGCAGTTCTTC. Its protein product is CASSPGPGLAGVVGQFF. The rearrangement joins TRBV5-1 to TRBJ2-1; 14 nucleotides agree with TRBD2. Trimming took 4 bases from V and 12 from J; bases not matched to a gene: 15. From germline, CDR1 is SGHRS and CDR2 YFSETQ. CDR3 size: 17 residues.

In this sample, this clone turned up once. The chain uses TRBV29-1 and TRBJ2-7, with 7 bases lining up with TRBD2. This CDR3 region has 12 residues. Germline V gives CDR1 SQVTM, CDR2 ANQGSEA. V lost 4 bases to trimming and J lost 6 bases; unmatched junction nucleotides: 6. For the CDR3, the DNA is TGCAGCGTTGTGGGGTCTAGCGGCGAGCAGTACTTC. This encodes CSVVGSSGEQYF.

The J gene is TRBJ2-7, the V gene TRBV2; TRBD1 matches at 10 bases. The V gene's germline CDR1 is SNHLY and CDR2 FYNNEI. V trimming: 4 bases; J trimming: 5 bases; junction bases outside the gene matches: 5. This CDR3 has 14 amino acids. This chain's CDR3 is CASSGGTGVNEQYF. CDR3 DNA: TGTGCCAGCAGTGGCGGGACAGGGGTAAACGAGCAGTACTTC.

The chain combines TRBV18 with TRBJ1-3, with a possible D match to TRBD1 (6 bases). CDR3 length: 16 residues. Germline CDR1 and CDR2: KGHSH and LQKENI. V was clipped by 2 bases and J by 0 bases, with 11 bases between them. The CDR3 region is CASSPDQGISGNTIYF. CDR3 sequence (DNA): TGTGCCAGCTCACCAGACCAGGGGATCTCTGGAAACACCATATATTTT.